This TCR beta chain was found in a study of early T cells in non-severe SARS-CoV-2 infection. About the study: Sequencing targeted bulk RNA from unsorted whole blood, leaving chains unpaired.

Unique molecular identifiers tagged individual cDNA molecules. Each CDR3 protein is one row after TCRdb ran MiXCR on the 5' RACE reads. The sample holds approximately 52,000 distinct CDR3 sequences, around 8% seen once. Germline CDR1 and CDR2: ENHRY and SYGVKD. The CDR3 has 15 residues. J gave up 7 bases and V 5 bases, and 12 bases lay outside the gene matches. There are many counts of this clonotype. The antigen is unknown. Study-wide results and limits: Matching results from VDJdb favored anti-spike CD8 responses, leaving private and CD4 specificities undetected.

The chain employs TRBV10-3 and TRBJ1-1; 8 positions match TRBD1. The sequence was obtained from an adult who was a healthcare worker with PCR-confirmed SARS-CoV-2 infection or an uninfected control (not recorded which). The sample consisted of whole blood. The CDR3, as DNA: TGTGCCATCAGTATAAGGACAGGGCGTTTCAGTGAAGCTTTCTTT. Protein: CAISIRTGRFSEAFF.